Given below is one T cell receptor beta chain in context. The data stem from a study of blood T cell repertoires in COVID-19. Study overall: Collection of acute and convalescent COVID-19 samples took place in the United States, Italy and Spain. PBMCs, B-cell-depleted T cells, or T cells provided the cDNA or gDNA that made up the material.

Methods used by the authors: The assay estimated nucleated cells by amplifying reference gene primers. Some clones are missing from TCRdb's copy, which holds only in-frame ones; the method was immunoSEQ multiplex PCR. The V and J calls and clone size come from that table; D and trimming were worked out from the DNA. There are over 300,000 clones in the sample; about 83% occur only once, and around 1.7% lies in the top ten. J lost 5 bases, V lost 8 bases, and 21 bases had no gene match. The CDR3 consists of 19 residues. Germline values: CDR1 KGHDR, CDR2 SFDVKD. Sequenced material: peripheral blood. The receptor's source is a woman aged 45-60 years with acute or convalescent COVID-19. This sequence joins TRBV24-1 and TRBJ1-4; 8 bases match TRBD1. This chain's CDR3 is CATTLSGQGELFRNEKLFF. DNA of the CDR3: TGTGCCACCACCTTAAGTGGACAGGGCGAATTGTTTAGGAATGAAAAACTGTTTTTT.